The 4 T cell receptor beta chains listed next were all sequenced from one sample in a study of T cell responses to AZD1222 COVID-19 vaccine. Repertoires were generated with immunoSEQ multiplex PCR, while TCRdb's copy carries only in-frame clones and drops some. This table holds 140,000 to 150,000 clones, 75% to 95% found once. Sequencing was performed on peripheral blood, taken on day 0 of MenACWY control vaccination. These receptors all stem from an adult in good health.

A remark on this clone: The sample contains more than one DNA sequence encoding this CDR3. The J gene is TRBJ1-1, the V gene TRBV9; D possibly corresponds to TRBD1 (6 bases). The ends were cut back, 0 bases at V and 2 bases at J, with 11 bases in the middle. Germline V gene data show CDR1 as SGDLS and CDR2 as YYNGEE. The CDR3 runs 15 residues. As DNA, the CDR3 is TGTGCCAGCAGCGTAGGAGGGGGGAGAAACACTGAAGCTTTCTTT. This sequence encodes CASSVGGGRNTEAFF.

The chain has TRBV5-8 and TRBJ1-1; D is perhaps TRBD1 (6 bases). Germline loops: CDR1 SGHTS, CDR2 YDEGEE. V shed 0 bases and J shed 10 bases, with 13 bases lying between them. This CDR3 region has 13 residues. This CDR3 reads CASSLVTGIAAFF. Written as DNA, the CDR3 is TGTGCCAGCAGCTTGGTCACAGGGATTGCAGCTTTCTTT.

This chain links TRBV7-6 with TRBJ2-5, with D uncertain. The CDR3 sequence is 14 residues long. Germline assignment: CDR1 SGHVS and CDR2 FNYEAQ. Trimming shortened V by 4 bases and J by 5 bases, and 14 bases separated the two germline ends. The CDR3 loop reads CASSSRPVGETQYF. CDR3 sequence (DNA): TGTGCCAGCAGCTCCCGACCAGTCGGGGAGACCCAGTACTTC.

This chain uses TRBV7-2 with TRBJ1-6; D unclear. This CDR3 spans 13 amino acids. Germline V gene lookup returns CDR1 SGHTA and CDR2 FQGNSA. V was trimmed by 5 bases and J by 8 bases, leaving 10 bases between them. The CDR3 spells CASSLRLDSPLHF. CDR3 bases: TGTGCCAGCAGCCTTCGTTTAGATTCACCCCTCCACTTT.